This TCR beta chain is drawn from a study of blood T cell repertoires in COVID-19. Looking at the study overall: Donors in the United States, Italy and Spain gave samples during acute or convalescent COVID-19.

Methods used by the authors: Researchers report that nucleated cell counts were estimated from reference gene primer amplification. The table came from immunoSEQ multiplex PCR; TCRdb's copy has only in-frame clones and leaves some out. V and J calls and clone size come straight from that table; D and trimming were deduced from the DNA. The table includes roughly 300,000 clones, roughly nine tenths detected once. V was pared by 5 bases and J by 0 bases, with 37 bases between. This CDR3 is built from 24 residues. CDR1 is MDHEN, CDR2 SYDVKM, per germline. This receptor was identified in a woman younger than 45 with COVID-19, enrolled during active disease. V and J are TRBV28 and TRBJ1-4; a possible D gene is TRBD1 (5 bases). Sequencing input: peripheral blood. The CDR3 sequence: CASSTLRDEGDHKGRIATNEKLFF. As DNA, the CDR3 is TGTGCCAGCAGTACTCTCCGGGACGAAGGGGACCACAAAGGGAGGATTGCAACTAATGAAAAACTGTTTTTT. The whole variable domain, filled in from reference TRBV28 and TRBJ1-4, reads DVKVTQSSRYLVKRTGEKVFLECVQDMDHENMFWYRQDPGLGLRLIYFSYDVKMKEKGDIPEGYSVSREKKERFSLILESASTNQTSMYLCASSTLRDEGDHKGRIATNEKLFFGSGTQLSVL.